This T cell receptor (beta chain) is from a study of a mutant IDH1 vaccine in newly diagnosed glioma. The table came from immunoSEQ multiplex PCR; TCRdb's copy has only in-frame clones and leaves some out. The sample lists about 24,000 clones, approximately 84% seen once, with over 2.5% in the top ten. Documented time point: week 47, end of study. All doses held 300 ug of mutant IDH1 20-mer peptide, with topical imiquimod. On this clone itself: Its antigen is not identified.

The source material was PBMCs, sampled from a glioma patient whose treatment included an IDH1 peptide vaccine. The sequence derives from a man aged 35-49 years with glioma.

CDR3: CASSVGPLKTYEQYF. DNA for the CDR3: TGTGCCAGCAGCGTAGGACCCCTAAAAACCTACGAGCAGTACTTC. The rearrangement joins TRBV9 to TRBJ2-7; no clear D. CDR1 SGDLS and CDR2 YYNGEE come from the germline V gene. This CDR3 comprises 15 residues. V lost 0 bases to trimming and J lost 2 bases, with 12 bases between them.